This T cell receptor (beta chain) appears in the sequencing data of a study of monozygotic twins with cystic fibrosis. At the level of the study: Libraries were built from about 3 micrograms of fragmented DNA using 15 PCR cycles. Findings of the study overall: Co-twins had the most similar V usage for 13 of 16 pairs, J for 8. The repertoire was suggested to be naive-dominated, clonality median around 0.01.

The CDR3 extends over 13 amino acids. Germline assignment: CDR1 SGHRS and CDR2 YFSETQ. V was clipped by 4 bases and J by 6 bases; unmatched bases: 4. About this clone itself: Its antigen is undetermined.

Sequenced by immunoSEQ multiplex PCR; TCRdb stores in-frame clones only, minus some. The sample includes roughly 29,000 clones, roughly 80% of them seen just once. The specimen sequenced was blood. The receptor's source is a girl aged 2-9 years with cystic fibrosis. This chain joins TRBV5-1 and TRBJ2-1, with 7 bases that match TRBD2. CDR3 loop: CASSGGVPNEQFF. The CDR3 DNA reads TGCGCCAGCAGCGGGGGGGTACCCAATGAGCAGTTCTTC.